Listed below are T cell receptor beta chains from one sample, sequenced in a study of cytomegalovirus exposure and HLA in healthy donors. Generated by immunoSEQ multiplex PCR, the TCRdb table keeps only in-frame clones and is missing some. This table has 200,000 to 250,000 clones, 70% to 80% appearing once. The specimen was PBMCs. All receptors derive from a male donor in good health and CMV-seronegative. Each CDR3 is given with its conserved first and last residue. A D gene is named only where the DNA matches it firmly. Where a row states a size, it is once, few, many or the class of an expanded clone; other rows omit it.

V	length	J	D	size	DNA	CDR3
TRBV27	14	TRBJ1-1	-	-	TGTGCCAGCAGTTTACACGGTGGCGGCACTGAAGCTTTCTTT	CASSLHGGGTEAFF
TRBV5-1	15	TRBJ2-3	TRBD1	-	TGCGCCAGCACTCCCCCGGGACAGGGGACAGATACGCAGTATTTT	CASTPPGQGTDTQYF
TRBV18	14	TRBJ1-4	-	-	TGTGCCAGCACGCGCGACGCGTCGGGTGAAAAACTGTTTTTT	CASTRDASGEKLFF
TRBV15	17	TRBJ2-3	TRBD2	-	TGTGCCACCAGCTCTTTCGCTAGCGGCCCAGGCACAGATACGCAGTATTTT	CATSSFASGPGTDTQYF
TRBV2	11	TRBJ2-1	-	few	TGTGCCAGCAGGTCTCGGGATGAGCAGTTCTTC	CASRSRDEQFF
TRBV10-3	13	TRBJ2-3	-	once	TGTGCCATCATAAACACCCATACAGATACGCAGTATTTT	CAIINTHTDTQYF
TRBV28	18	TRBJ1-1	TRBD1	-	TGTGCCAGCCCTAAGCGTACAGGGGACGCCCAAACTAACACTGAAGCTTTCTTT	CASPKRTGDAQTNTEAFF
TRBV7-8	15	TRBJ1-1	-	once	TGTGCCAGCACCCGGGGGGGGGCTGCGAACACTGAAGCTTTCTTT	CASTRGGAANTEAFF
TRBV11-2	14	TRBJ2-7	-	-	TGTGCCAGCAGCTTAGTCCCCCTGGAGGGCCCGCAGTACTTC	CASSLVPLEGPQYF
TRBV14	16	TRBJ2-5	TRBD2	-	TGTGCCAGCAGCCGCTTAGCGGGAGGGCTGGATGAGACCCAGTACTTC	CASSRLAGGLDETQYF
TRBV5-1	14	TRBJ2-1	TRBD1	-	TGCGCCACCGGACAGGGTATGGGTATGGGGGAGCAGTTCTTC	CATGQGMGMGEQFF
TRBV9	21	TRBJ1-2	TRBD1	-	TGTGCCAGCAGCGTAGTCGGGACAATTAGACCGGGACAGGGGGTTTACTATGGCTACACCTTC	CASSVVGTIRPGQGVYYGYTF
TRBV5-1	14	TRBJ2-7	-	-	TGCGCCAGCAGCTTGGCCGGAGTAAACTACGAGCAGTACTTC	CASSLAGVNYEQYF
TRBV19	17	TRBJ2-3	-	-	TGTGCCAGTACCCTATACGGAGGGCTGGGAAGCACAGATACGCAGTATTTT	CASTLYGGLGSTDTQYF
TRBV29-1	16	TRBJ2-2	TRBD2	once	TGCAGCGGCCGACTAGCGGGAGTCGCGAACACCGGGGAGCTGTTTTTT	CSGRLAGVANTGELFF
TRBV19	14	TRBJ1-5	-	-	TGTGCCAGTAAATTCGAGGGCCCCTATACGGCCCAGCATTTT	CASKFEGPYTAQHF
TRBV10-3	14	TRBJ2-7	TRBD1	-	TGTGCCATCAGCGCGGGACAGGGTCCCTACGAGCAGTACTTC	CAISAGQGPYEQYF
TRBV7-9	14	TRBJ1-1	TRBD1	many	TGTGCCAGCATCGGGACAGGGGGCGCTACTGAAGCTTTCTTT	CASIGTGGATEAFF
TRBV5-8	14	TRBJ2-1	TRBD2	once	TGTGCCAGCAGGACCAGCGGGGGGTTGTATGAGCAGTTCTTC	CASRTSGGLYEQFF
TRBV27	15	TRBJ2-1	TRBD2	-	TGTGCCAGCAGTTCCCCTGGGGGGGGATACAATGAGCAGTTCTTC	CASSSPGGGYNEQFF
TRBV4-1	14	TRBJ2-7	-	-	TGCGCCAGCAGCCAACCAGACAGAGCCTACGAGCAGTACTTC	CASSQPDRAYEQYF
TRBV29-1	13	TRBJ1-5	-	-	TGCAGCGTTGCAAGGGGGAACAATCAGCCCCAGCATTTT	CSVARGNNQPQHF
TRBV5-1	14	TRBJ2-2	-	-	TGCGCCAGCAACATGGACAGTCTGACCCGTCCGCTGTTTTTT	CASNMDSLTRPLFF
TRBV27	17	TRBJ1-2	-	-	TGTGCCAGCAGCCCCACCGAGGGCCCCGGGTGGTACTATGGCTACACCTTC	CASSPTEGPGWYYGYTF
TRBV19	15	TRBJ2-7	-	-	TGTGCCAGTAGTATAGAGTATCCATACCAGTACGAGCAGTACTTC	CASSIEYPYQYEQYF
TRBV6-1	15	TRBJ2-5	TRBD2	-	TGTGCCACTAGCGGGAGGGGTACTGCGCGGGAGACCCAGTACTTC	CATSGRGTARETQYF
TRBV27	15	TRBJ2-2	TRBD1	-	TGTGCCAGCAGTTTAGAGGGGGCCGACACCGGGGAGCTGTTTTTT	CASSLEGADTGELFF
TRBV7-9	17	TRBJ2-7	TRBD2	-	TGTGCCAGCAGCCGGGGGACTAGCGGGCCAAGCTCCTACGAGCAGTACTTC	CASSRGTSGPSSYEQYF
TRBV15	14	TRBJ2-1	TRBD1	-	TGTGCCACCCGCGACAGGGGATTCTACAATGAGCAGTTCTTC	CATRDRGFYNEQFF
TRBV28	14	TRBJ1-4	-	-	TGTGCCAGCACTGGGGGGGGTACGGGTGAAAAACTGTTTTTT	CASTGGGTGEKLFF
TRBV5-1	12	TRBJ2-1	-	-	TGCGCCAGCAGCTTGAATGGCAGGGGGCAGTTCTTC	CASSLNGRGQFF
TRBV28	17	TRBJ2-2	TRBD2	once	TGTGCCAGCAGCCCTGGACTAGCGGGGATGAACACCGGGGAGCTGTTTTTT	CASSPGLAGMNTGELFF
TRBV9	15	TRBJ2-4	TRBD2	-	TGTGCCAGCAGCCCCTCCGGGAGGGTTGCAAACATTCAGTACTTC	CASSPSGRVANIQYF
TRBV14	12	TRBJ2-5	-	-	TGTGCCAGCAGCCACATCCAAGAGACCCAGTACTTC	CASSHIQETQYF
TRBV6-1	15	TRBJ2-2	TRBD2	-	TGTGCCAGCAGCGGACTAGCGGGAGGGCCCGGGGAGCTGTTTTTT	CASSGLAGGPGELFF
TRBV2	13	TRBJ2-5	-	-	TGTGCCAGCAGCGGAGGGACTCAAGAGACCCAGTACTTC	CASSGGTQETQYF
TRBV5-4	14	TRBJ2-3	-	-	TGTGCCAGCAGCGGGACGGGGGGCACAGATACGCAGTATTTT	CASSGTGGTDTQYF
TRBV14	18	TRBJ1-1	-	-	TGTGCCAGCAGCCAAGAGGGCGGGGGACTCCTAAGGGGCACTGAAGCTTTCTTT	CASSQEGGGLLRGTEAFF
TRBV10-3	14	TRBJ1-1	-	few	TGTGCCATCAGTGAAAGGGACATGAACACTGAAGCTTTCTTT	CAISERDMNTEAFF
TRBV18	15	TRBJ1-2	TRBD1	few	TGTGCCAGCTCCCTCCAAGGACAGGCTTCCTATGGCTACACCTTC	CASSLQGQASYGYTF
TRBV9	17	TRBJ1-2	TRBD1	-	TGTGCCAGCAGCTTACCCTCCGGGACAGGGCTTAACTATGGCTACACCTTC	CASSLPSGTGLNYGYTF